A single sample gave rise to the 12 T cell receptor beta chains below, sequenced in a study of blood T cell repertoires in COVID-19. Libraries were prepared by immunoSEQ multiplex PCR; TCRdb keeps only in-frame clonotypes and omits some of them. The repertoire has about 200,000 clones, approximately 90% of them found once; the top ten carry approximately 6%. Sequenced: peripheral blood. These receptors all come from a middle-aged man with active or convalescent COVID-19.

The CDR3: CASSPRYEQYF. The CDR3 coding sequence is TGTGCCAGCAGCCCCCGTTACGAGCAGTACTTC. The rearrangement joins TRBV28 to TRBJ2-7; D ambiguous. V was pared by 6 bases and J by 4 bases, with 7 bases between. This CDR3 comprises 11 residues. The germline V gene encodes CDR1 MDHEN and CDR2 SYDVKM.

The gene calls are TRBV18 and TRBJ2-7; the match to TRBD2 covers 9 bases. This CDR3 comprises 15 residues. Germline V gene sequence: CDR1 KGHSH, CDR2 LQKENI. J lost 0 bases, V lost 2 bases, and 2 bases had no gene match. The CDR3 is CASSPVTSGSYEQYF. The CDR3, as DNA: TGTGCCAGCTCACCAGTGACTAGCGGCTCCTACGAGCAGTACTTC. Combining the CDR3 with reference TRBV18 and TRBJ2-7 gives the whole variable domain NAGVMQNPRHLVRRRGQEARLRCSPMKGHSHVYWYRQLPEEGLKFMVYLQKENIIDESGMPKERFSAEFPKEGPSILRIQQVVRGDSAAYFCASSPVTSGSYEQYFGPGTRLTVT.

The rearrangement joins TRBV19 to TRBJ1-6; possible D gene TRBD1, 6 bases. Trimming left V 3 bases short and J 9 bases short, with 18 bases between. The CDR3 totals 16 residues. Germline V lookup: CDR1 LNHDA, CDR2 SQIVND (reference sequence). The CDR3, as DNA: TGTGCCAGTAGTATCTCGACAGGTTCGGGAAGTTCACCCCTCCACTTT. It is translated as CASSISTGSGSSPLHF.

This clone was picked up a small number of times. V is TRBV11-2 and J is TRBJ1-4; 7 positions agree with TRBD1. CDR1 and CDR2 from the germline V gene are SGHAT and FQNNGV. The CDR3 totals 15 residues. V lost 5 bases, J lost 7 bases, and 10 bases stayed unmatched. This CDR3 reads CASSLRQGWGEKLFF. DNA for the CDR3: TGTGCCAGCAGCCTCAGACAGGGATGGGGTGAAAAACTGTTTTTT.

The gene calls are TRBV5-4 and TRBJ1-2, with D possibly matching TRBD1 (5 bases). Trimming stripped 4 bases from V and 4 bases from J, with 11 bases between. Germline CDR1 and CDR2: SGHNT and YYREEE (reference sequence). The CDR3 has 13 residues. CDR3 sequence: CASSGGLLYGYTF. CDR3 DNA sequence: TGTGCCAGCAGCGGGGGACTTCTCTATGGCTACACCTTC.

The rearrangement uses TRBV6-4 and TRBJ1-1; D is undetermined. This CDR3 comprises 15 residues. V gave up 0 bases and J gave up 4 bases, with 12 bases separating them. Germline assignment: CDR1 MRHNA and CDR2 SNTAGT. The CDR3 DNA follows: TGTGCCAGCAGTGACTCGAACGTGCGGGGCACTGAAGCTTTCTTT. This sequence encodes CASSDSNVRGTEAFF.

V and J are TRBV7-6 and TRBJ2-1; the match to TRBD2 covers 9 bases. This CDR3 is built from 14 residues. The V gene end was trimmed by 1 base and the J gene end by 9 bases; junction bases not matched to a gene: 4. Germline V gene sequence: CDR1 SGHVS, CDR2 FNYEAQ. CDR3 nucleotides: TGTGCCAGCAGCTTAGGAGGGACTAGCAGTGAGCAGTTCTTC. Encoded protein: CASSLGGTSSEQFF.

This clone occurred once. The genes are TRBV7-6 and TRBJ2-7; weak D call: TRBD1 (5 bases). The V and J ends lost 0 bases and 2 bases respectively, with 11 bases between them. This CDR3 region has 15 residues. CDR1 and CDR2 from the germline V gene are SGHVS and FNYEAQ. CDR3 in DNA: TGTGCCAGCAGCTTAGCAACAGGTTCTGCCTACGAGCAGTACTTC. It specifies CASSLATGSAYEQYF.

The CDR3 sequence: CASSSPRGDNSPLHF. CDR3 nucleotides: TGTGCCAGCAGTTCTCCCAGGGGGGATAATTCACCCCTCCACTTT. J is TRBJ1-6 and V is TRBV27, with TRBD1 identical over 7 bases. Germline V lookup: CDR1 MNHEY, CDR2 SMNVEV (reference sequence). CDR3 length equals 15 residues. Germline trimming cut 4 bases from V and 5 bases from J; bases unmatched to any gene: 5.

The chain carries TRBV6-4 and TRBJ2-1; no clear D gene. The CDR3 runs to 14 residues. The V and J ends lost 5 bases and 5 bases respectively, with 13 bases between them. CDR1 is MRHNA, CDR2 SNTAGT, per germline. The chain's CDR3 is CASSRSVGDNEQFF. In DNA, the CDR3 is TGTGCCAGCAGTCGTTCGGTCGGAGACAATGAGCAGTTCTTC.

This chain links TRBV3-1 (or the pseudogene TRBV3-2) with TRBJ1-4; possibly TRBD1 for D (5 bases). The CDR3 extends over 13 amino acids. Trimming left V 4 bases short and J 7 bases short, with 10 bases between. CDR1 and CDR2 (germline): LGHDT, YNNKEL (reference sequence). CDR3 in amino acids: CASSPVQGEKLFF. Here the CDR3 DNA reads TGTGCCAGCAGCCCAGTGCAGGGTGAAAAACTGTTTTTT.

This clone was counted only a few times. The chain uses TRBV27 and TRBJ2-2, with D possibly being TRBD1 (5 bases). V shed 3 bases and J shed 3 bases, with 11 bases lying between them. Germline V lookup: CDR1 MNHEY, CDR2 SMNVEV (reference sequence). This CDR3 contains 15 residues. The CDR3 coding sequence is TGTGCCAGCAGTTTTAAAGGGGTGGACACCGGGGAGCTGTTTTTT. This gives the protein CASSFKGVDTGELFF.